The present entry profiles one TCR beta chain with its context. The sample belongs to a study of patients and donors after allogeneic stem cell transplantation. The CDR3 sequence is 17 residues long. Germline CDR1 is MDHEN and CDR2 is SYDVKM. The V and J ends lost 3 bases and 2 bases, in that order; junction bases with no gene match: 5. TCRdb reprocessed the RT-PCR reads with MiXCR, giving one entry per CDR3 protein. The sample lists some 200,000 distinct CDR3 sequences; around 41% were seen once. The V gene is TRBV28, the J gene TRBJ1-5, with 12 bases lining up with TRBD1. The sequenced sample consisted of blood, either unsorted or a sorted T cell fraction (not recorded which). This receptor was obtained from a human donor who was either an allogeneic HSCT recipient or a stem cell or donor lymphocyte infusion donor (not recorded which). It is not recorded whose cells these are; they may come from a transplant donor. The DNA of the CDR3 is TGTGCCAGCAGTTTGGGGACAGGGGGCGCAGGCAATCAGCCCCAGCATTTT. It translates to CASSLGTGGAGNQPQHF.